This TCR beta chain was recovered during a study of blood T cell repertoires in COVID-19. Using immunoSEQ multiplex PCR, the repertoire was profiled, and TCRdb retains in-frame clones only, with some absent. This repertoire shows some 78,000 clones, less than 95% found once; its top ten account for under 1.1%. This CDR3 has 15 residues. J was trimmed by 2 bases and V by 5 bases; bases with no gene match: 8. Per germline, CDR1 MDHEN and CDR2 SYDVKM. The TCR originated in a woman between 50 and 59 years old in a cohort sampled during active COVID-19. The sample consisted of peripheral blood. The chain employs TRBV28 and TRBJ1-2, with 7 bases lining up with TRBD1. DNA of the CDR3: TGTGCCAGCAGTCGTACAGGGGCCTCGAACTATGGCTACACCTTC. This sequence encodes CASSRTGASNYGYTF.